The TCR beta chain under discussion was sequenced for a study of blood T cell repertoires in COVID-19. Across the study: Sources were T cells, B-cell-depleted T cells, or PBMCs; the material itself was cDNA or gDNA.

The ends were cut back, 0 bases at V and 5 bases at J, with 10 bases in the middle. CDR1 is MNHEY, CDR2 SVGAGI, per germline. CDR3 size: 15 residues. Using immunoSEQ multiplex PCR, the repertoire was profiled, and TCRdb retains in-frame clones only, with some absent. The sample carries around 380,000 clones, roughly 86% recorded once. The clonotype was recovered from a man aged 25-40 years who had recovered from COVID-19. The sequenced sample was PBMCs or T cells enriched from blood (not recorded which). This chain links TRBV6-5 with TRBJ2-2, with D possibly being TRBD2 (6 bases). The CDR3 is CASSYSGGGTGELFF. CDR3 bases: TGTGCCAGCAGTTACTCTGGGGGAGGAACCGGGGAGCTGTTTTTT.